A single T cell receptor (beta chain) is shown here with its context. Its antigen target is currently unknown. Base qualities are not provided; no much larger clone lies one nucleotide away. This record comes from a study of cytomegalovirus exposure and HLA in healthy donors (dated by TCRdb to 2017 to 2019). Notes on the research overall: An earlier analysis of some 600 of the donors reported about 260 Gb of sequence data and 117 million unique TCR beta sequences obtained from around 190 million T cells. On average, about 200,000 unique TCR beta nucleotide sequences were sequenced per donor among fewer than 500 genotyped donors of the cohort, with roughly 20% of those sequences being non-productive. HLA typing covered class I and class II loci at four-digit resolution. In the later analysis, no new phenotypic data were used to find candidate immune exposures; instead, reliance was placed on TCR beta sequences and their occurrence across donors. All discovery cohort repertoires had been generated using a single sequencing platform. Typing coverage varied by locus: roughly 620-640 donors for A, B, C, DRB1 and DQB1; around 560 for DQA1; 600 to 610 for DPA1; under 490 for DPB1. The study combined high-throughput TCR immunosequencing, statistical association of individual TCRs with disease status, and machine learning to predict cytomegalovirus infection status. Donor age, sex, ethnicity and CMV serostatus were compiled together with the repertoire data. Of the approximately 370 genotyped donors, 70% to 90% were placed in the genetic ancestry cluster associated with self-reported Caucasian donors. Using immunosequencing, the study profiled T cell repertoires from 500 to 800 subjects and related those repertoires to cytomegalovirus serostatus. Around 330 gigabases of sequencing data and roughly 81 million unique TCR sequences made up an early release that covered nearly 650 HLA-typed donors. A handful of DR-DQ haplotypes were handled as single units for association and clustering because linkage in the cohort was strong. To decide whether each TCR beta V gene segment behaved as functional or pseudogenic, an earlier analysis of some 600 of the donors relied on high-throughput TCR beta sequencing. The aim of the study was to test whether cataloging public T cell receptors could identify signatures of past pathogen exposure. In addition to the first cohort of around 670 subjects, a separate validation cohort of some 120 different subjects was used. A later genetic analysis used genome-wide SNP genotypes for about 65% of the 666 donors, treating that subset as a discovery cohort. To study patterns of TCR occurrence, a later analysis re-analyzed previously published TCR beta repertoires from around 700 donors and added high-resolution HLA genotyping. The study at large found these results: In an earlier analysis of around 500 of the donors, most TCR beta V segments appeared in productive rearrangements about 90% or about 30% of the time, broadly matching IMGT annotations. The only immune exposure information available for the cohort was CMV serostatus. In this cohort, only TCR beta chains were sequenced, and detectable features were limited by the absence of alpha or paired-chain data. The presence/absence analyses assumed that sequencing depth was roughly uniform across donors, and that assumption may not be true. In a later analysis, the rate of TCR association differed among HLA loci, with DRB1 alleles having the most associated TCRs and HLA-C alleles having the fewest. According to the authors, the approach could potentially be generalized to other disease states and immunological phenotypes. A later analysis reported that several top co-occurrence clusters appeared linked to parvovirus B19, influenza, CMV and Epstein-Barr virus. Specific HLA alleles were associated with 15,000 to 20,000 TCR beta sequences at a false discovery rate of 0.05 in a later analysis. An association between a missense DCLRE1C variant and V-gene and J-gene trimming of TCR beta chains was found in a later genetic analysis and replicated in an independent cohort. According to a later genetic analysis, donors in an Asian-associated ancestry cluster had fewer N-insertions in productive TCRs than the approximately 690-donor mean. Compared with equally common non-associated chains, HLA-associated TCR beta chains in a later analysis were more clonally expanded and had lower generation probabilities. According to a later analysis, most CMV-associated TCR beta chains appeared to be HLA-restricted, and the HLA associations seemed to be driven largely by CMV exposure. Some IMGT-functional V segments, including TRBV6-2 and TRBV6-3, could not be told apart with the 87-base-pair reads, so those segments were excluded. A cluster of highly shared sequence variants was judged likely to be a technical artifact of the sequencing pipeline. Linkage disequilibrium might explain the correlated functional status among segregating V segments, but an unknown experimental factor could not be ruled out. A further reported finding was that TCR beta sequences accurately predicted the HLA-A and HLA-B alleles for most subjects in the first cohort. Most TCR sequences were seen in very few donors, while some public TCRs were found in many individuals. A total of 150 to 200 TCR beta chains were listed by the study as associated with cytomegalovirus. Some 16 rarely observed V segments, including chromosome 9 orphons, were excluded from the earlier analysis of some 590 of the donors because counts were too low. When HLA alleles, especially DR and DQ, strongly co-occurred, attributing TCR associations to individual alleles was difficult. In both the original and validation cohorts, the classifier was reported to diagnose cytomegalovirus status with high specificity and sensitivity. A few of the identified cytomegalovirus-associated TCR beta chains were confirmed in vitro to be specific for cytomegalovirus antigens. HLA typing was unavailable for some donors at each locus, so association tests used only the typed subset.

The cohort was made up of under 800 healthy bone marrow donors. All cohort members were sampled while nominally healthy, although unrecorded immune exposures were likely present. The donor tested CMV seronegative, placing the donor among the roughly 400 seronegative members of the cohort. A peripheral blood sample was collected from each donor, and TCR beta sequencing was performed on peripheral blood mononuclear cells. Genomic DNA was extracted from the blood cell samples with the Qiagen DNeasy Blood Extraction Kit. Receptor libraries were prepared by the immunoSEQ multiplex PCR assay. For the multiplex PCR, a mixture combining 60 forward primers for TCR Vbeta segments and 13 reverse primers for TCR Jbeta segments was used. Amplification of the CDR3 region of rearranged TCR beta genes was performed with a multiplex PCR assay on genomic DNA. Amplified TCR beta libraries were sequenced as 87-base-pair reads on the Illumina HiSeq System. The paper's data handling went like this. Across the 500 to 750 repertoires, a later analysis counted tens of millions of unique TCR beta chains, roughly 11 million of which were shared by at least two donors. A nearest-neighbor algorithm error-corrected the raw reads and collapsed the reads into unique sequences, merging closely related sequences to remove PCR and sequencing errors. CDR3 sequences were aligned to IMGT reference sequences to assign V, D and J gene segments. For a sequence to be retained, a match of at least six nucleotides to both a V gene segment and a J gene segment was required. Rearrangements were classified as productive when the CDR3 lacked stop codons and remained in frame with V and J, and all other rearrangements were classified as non-productive. Following IMGT convention, CDR3 was defined as the stretch from the second conserved V-encoded cysteine to the conserved J-encoded phenylalanine. The earlier analysis of some 600 of the donors excluded sequences that lacked an unambiguous match to a single V gene segment. An earlier analysis of around 600 of the donors classified V segments as functional when productive rearrangements were above 56.7% and as segregating when the standard deviation between donors was above 5%. A statistical classification framework was developed to diagnose cytomegalovirus status using the catalog of TCR beta chain sequences. In a later analysis, TCR nucleotide sequences were compared against IMGT/GENE-DB human TR gene sequences so that V and J genes could be assigned. The TCRdist pipeline was used in a later analysis to assign CDR3 sequences and most-parsimonious VDJ recombination scenarios. In a later analysis, each TCR beta chain was defined by its CDR3 amino acid sequence together with its V-gene family, and reads without a unique V-gene family were excluded. To address suspected cross-contamination and a sequencing artifact, a later analysis removed around 590 highly shared, low-generation-probability nucleotide sequences. A later analysis calculated a clonal expansion index for each public chain from normalized within-repertoire ranks of inferred template counts. In a later analysis, generation probabilities were computed using a VDJ recombination model fitted to out-of-frame rearrangements, and the results were checked against IGoR. In a later analysis, TCR-TCR, TCR-HLA and TCR-CMV co-occurrence was scored with hypergeometric tests, and a repertoire-size bias correction was applied to TCR pairs. False discovery rates were estimated in a later analysis by permuting HLA or CMV assignments 20 times. In a later analysis, co-occurring TCRs were grouped with DBSCAN, and TCRdist sequence similarity was added when clustering was performed within HLA-allele-positive subsets. Co-occurrence clustering excluded repertoires with fewer than 30,000 or more than 120,000 public chains, plus five with anomalous nucleotide sharing. TCRdb obtained this table from immuneACCESS and retained in-frame rearrangements with V and J assigned. These tables miss some clones; where compared with another copy, unresolved V genes account for less than half of the shortfall, and the remainder is unexplained. That table gives V, J and clone size, and the DNA gave D and trimming. The sample table holds under 200,000 clones, of which around 75% were seen once. The top ten constitute approximately 2% of the sample.

The germline V gene (reference sequence) supplies CDR1 SEHNR and CDR2 FQNEAQ. The trim is 3 bases for V and 6 bases for J, with a gap of 14 bases between the germline ends. The CDR3 measures 15 amino acids from cysteine to phenylalanine. Of the read, only the CDR3 DNA is kept; its 45 bases are in frame from base 1. This chain joins TRBV7-9 to TRBJ2-2; TRBD2 is possibly the D segment (7 matching bases). The specimen sequenced was PBMCs. This sequence was found in a woman under 40 in good health and CMV-seronegative. Here is the DNA: TGTGCCAGCAGCTTCGCGGGGGCGAGACCCGGGGAGCTGTTTTTT. Protein translation: CASSFAGARPGELFF.